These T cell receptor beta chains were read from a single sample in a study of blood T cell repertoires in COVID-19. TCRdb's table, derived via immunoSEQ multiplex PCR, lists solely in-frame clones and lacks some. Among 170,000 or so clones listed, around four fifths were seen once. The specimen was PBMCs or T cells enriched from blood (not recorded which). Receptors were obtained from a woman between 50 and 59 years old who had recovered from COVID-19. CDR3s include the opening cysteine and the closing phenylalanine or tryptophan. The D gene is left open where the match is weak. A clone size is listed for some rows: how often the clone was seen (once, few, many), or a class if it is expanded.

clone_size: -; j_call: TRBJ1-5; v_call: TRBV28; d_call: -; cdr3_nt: TGTGCCAGCATCCCAAGGGGCCAGGGAAGTCAGCCCCAGCATTTT; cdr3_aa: CASIPRGQGSQPQHF
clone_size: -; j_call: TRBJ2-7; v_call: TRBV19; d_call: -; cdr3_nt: TGTGCCAGTAAGGGGTTTTACGAGCAGTACTTC; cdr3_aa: CASKGFYEQYF
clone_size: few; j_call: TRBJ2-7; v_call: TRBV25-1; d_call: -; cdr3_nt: TGTGCCAGCAGTCTGGGGGGCTCCTACGAGCAGTACTTC; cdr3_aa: CASSLGGSYEQYF
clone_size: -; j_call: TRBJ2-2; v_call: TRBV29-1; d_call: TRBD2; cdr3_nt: TGCAGCGTCGGACTAGCGTCGAACACCGGGGAGCTGTTTTTT; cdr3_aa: CSVGLASNTGELFF
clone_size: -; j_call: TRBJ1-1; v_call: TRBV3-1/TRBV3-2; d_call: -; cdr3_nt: TGTGCCAGCAGCCCCGCTGGGGGGGGTACTGAAGCTTTCTTT; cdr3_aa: CASSPAGGGTEAFF
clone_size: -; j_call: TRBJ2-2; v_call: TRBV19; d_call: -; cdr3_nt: TGTGCCAGTAGTATTGTATCCGGGACTCCTACCGGGGAGCTGTTTTTT; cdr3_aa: CASSIVSGTPTGELFF
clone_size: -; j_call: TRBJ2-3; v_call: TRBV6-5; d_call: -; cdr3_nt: TGTGCCAGCAGTTACACACGTACCCCAGGGGATACGCAGTATTTT; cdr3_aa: CASSYTRTPGDTQYF
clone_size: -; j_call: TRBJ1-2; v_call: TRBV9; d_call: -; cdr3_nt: TGTGCCAGCAGCGTAGGGGGCCTAGTTAACTATGGCTACACCTTC; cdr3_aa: CASSVGGLVNYGYTF
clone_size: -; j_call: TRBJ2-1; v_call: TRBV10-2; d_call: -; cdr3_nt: TGCGCCAGCGGGACTTCCCGATTCAATGAGCAGTTCTTC; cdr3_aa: CASGTSRFNEQFF
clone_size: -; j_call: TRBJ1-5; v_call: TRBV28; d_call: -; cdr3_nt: TGTGCCAGCAGGAAAGGGGTAGGGAATCAGCCCCAGCATTTT; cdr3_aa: CASRKGVGNQPQHF
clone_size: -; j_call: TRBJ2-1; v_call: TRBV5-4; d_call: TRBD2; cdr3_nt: TGTGCCAGCAGCTTGGCCGGCGGGAGGACCTACAATGAGCAGTTCTTC; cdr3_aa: CASSLAGGRTYNEQFF
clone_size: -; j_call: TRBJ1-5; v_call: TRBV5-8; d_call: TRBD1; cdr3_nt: TGTGCCAGCAGCCTGGGGGACAGTAGCAATCAGCCCCAGCATTTT; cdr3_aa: CASSLGDSSNQPQHF
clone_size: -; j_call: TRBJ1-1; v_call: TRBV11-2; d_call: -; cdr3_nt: TGTGCCAGCAGCTTAGATCCGGGGACAACTAGGGCTTTCTTT; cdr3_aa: CASSLDPGTTRAFF
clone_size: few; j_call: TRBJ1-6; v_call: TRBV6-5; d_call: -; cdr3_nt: TGTGCCAGCAGCCCCGAGGAGGCCTATAATTCACCCCTCCACTTT; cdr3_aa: CASSPEEAYNSPLHF
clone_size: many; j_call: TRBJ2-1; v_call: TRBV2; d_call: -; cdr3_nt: TGTGCCAGCAAGACTACCATCCTGGCATCCTACAATGAGCAGTTCTTC; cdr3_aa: CASKTTILASYNEQFF
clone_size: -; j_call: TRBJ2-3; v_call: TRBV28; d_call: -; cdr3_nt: TGTGCCAGCAGACAAAGACTCCCCAATACGCAGTATTTT; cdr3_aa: CASRQRLPNTQYF
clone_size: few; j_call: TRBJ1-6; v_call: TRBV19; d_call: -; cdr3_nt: TGTGCCAGTAGTATTGACAGTTTATTGTCACCCCTCCACTTT; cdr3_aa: CASSIDSLLSPLHF
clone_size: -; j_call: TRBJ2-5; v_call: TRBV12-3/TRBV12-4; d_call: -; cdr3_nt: TGTGCCAGCAGTAATGAAGGGGGGACCCAGTACTTC; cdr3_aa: CASSNEGGTQYF
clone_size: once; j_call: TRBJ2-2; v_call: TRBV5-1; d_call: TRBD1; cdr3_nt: TGCGCCAGCAGCCTCGGACAGGGGGGCTCCGGGGAGCTGTTTTTT; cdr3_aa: CASSLGQGGSGELFF
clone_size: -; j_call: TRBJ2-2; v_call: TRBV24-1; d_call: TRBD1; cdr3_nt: TGTGCCACCAGTGATTCCAAGGGGGATCCCCGGACAGGGTCGAACACCGGGGAGCTGTTTTTT; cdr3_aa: CATSDSKGDPRTGSNTGELFF
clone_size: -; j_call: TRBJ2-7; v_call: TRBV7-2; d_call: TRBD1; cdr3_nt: TGTGCCAGCAGCTTAATCCTGACAGGGGCCTACGAGCAGTACTTC; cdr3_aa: CASSLILTGAYEQYF
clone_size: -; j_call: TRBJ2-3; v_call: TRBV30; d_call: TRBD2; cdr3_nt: TGTGCCTGGAGTGTCGGTCTAGCGGACACAGATACGCAGTATTTT; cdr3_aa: CAWSVGLADTDTQYF
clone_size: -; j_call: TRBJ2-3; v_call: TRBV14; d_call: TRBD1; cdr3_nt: TGTGCCAGCAGCGACAGGGGGCGCGTGGATACGCAGTATTTT; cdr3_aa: CASSDRGRVDTQYF
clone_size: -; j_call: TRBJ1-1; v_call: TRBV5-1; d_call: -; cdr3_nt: TGCGCCAGCAGCTTGGAGCCACCACCGGGGGGCACTGAAGCTTTCTTT; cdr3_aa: CASSLEPPPGGTEAFF
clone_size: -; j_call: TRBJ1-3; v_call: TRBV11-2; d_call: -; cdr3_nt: TGTGCCAGCAGCTTTGTCGGGGGAAACACCATATATTTT; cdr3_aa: CASSFVGGNTIYF
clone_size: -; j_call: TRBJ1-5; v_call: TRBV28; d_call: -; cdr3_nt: TGTGCCAGCAGTCCACGGTTTACTGGGAGAAGGGCTAATCAGCCCCAGCATTTT; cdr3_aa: CASSPRFTGRRANQPQHF
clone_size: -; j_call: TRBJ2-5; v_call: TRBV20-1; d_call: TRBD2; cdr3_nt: TGCAGTCCGGGACTACTAGAGACCCAGTACTTC; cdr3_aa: CSPGLLETQYF
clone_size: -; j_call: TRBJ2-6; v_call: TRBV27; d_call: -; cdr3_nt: TGTGCCAGCAGTTTTATCGCTAGCGCGCACTCTGGGGCCAACGTCCTGACTTTC; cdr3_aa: CASSFIASAHSGANVLTF
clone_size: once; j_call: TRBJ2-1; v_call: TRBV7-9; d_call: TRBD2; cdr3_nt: TGTGCCAGCAGCTTATACGGGACTAGCGGGAGAGGGGGCTACAATGAGCAGTTCTTC; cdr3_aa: CASSLYGTSGRGGYNEQFF
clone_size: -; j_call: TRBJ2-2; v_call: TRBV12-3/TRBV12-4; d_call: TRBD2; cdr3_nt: TGTGCCAGCAGGGGACTAGCAACCGGGGAGCTGTTTTTT; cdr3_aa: CASRGLATGELFF
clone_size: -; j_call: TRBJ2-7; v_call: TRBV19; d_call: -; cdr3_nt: TGTGCCAGTAGTCCCGTAGGGGGCTCCTACGAGCAGTACTTC; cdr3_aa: CASSPVGGSYEQYF
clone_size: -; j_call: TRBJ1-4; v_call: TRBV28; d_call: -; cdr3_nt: TGTGCCAGCAGTTTTACCGGGGTGGAGGAGGCCCAACTGTTTTTT; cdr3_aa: CASSFTGVEEAQLFF
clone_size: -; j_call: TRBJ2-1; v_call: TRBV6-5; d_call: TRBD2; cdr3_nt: TGTGCCAGCAGTTCCGGGACTAGGTTCGGTGAGCAGTTCTTC; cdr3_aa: CASSSGTRFGEQFF
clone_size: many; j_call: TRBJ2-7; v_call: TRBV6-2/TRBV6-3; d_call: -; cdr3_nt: TGTGCCAGCAGTTACGGAGACGGGTCTGCCGAGCAGTACTTC; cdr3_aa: CASSYGDGSAEQYF
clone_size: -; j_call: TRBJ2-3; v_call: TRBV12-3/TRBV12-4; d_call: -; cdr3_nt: TGTGCCAGCAGCTCCGGTCGTGATACGCAGTATTTT; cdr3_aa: CASSSGRDTQYF
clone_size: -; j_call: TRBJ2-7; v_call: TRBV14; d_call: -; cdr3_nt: TGTGCCAGCAGCCTACGGGGCGGGGAGTTGACCTACGAGCAGTACTTC; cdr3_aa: CASSLRGGELTYEQYF
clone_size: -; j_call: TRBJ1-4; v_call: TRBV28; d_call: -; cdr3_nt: TGTGCCAGCAGTTCCAGGGACATTAGAGAAAAACTGTTTTTT; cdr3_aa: CASSSRDIREKLFF
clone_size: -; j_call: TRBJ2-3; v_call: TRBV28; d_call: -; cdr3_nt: TGTGCCAGCCGTCACGCCGGGGGAAGGGGCACAGATACGCAGTATTTT; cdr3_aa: CASRHAGGRGTDTQYF
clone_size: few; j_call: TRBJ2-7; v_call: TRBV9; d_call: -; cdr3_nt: TGTGCCAGCAGCGTAGATAGCGCTTTTGGGGACGAGCAGTACTTC; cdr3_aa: CASSVDSAFGDEQYF
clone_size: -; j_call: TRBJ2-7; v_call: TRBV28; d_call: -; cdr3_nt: TGTGCCAGCAGTTCGCAACCGCTCGGCTACGAGCAGTACTTC; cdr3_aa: CASSSQPLGYEQYF
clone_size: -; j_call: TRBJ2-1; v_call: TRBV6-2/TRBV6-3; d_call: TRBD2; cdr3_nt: TGTGCCAGCAGTAGTTTGGGGACTAGCGGGAGGGCCATCAATGAGCAGTTCTTC; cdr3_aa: CASSSLGTSGRAINEQFF
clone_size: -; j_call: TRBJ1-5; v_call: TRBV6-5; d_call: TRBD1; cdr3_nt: TGTGCCAGCAGTTCGGGACAGGGGGATCAGCCCCAGCATTTT; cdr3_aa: CASSSGQGDQPQHF
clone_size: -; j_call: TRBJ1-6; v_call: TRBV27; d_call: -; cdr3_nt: TGTGCCAGCAGTCCAGGGTTCTCCCTCCACTTT; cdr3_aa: CASSPGFSLHF
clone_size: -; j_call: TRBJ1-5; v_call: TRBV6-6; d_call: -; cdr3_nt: TGTGCCAGCAGTTACTCCGGGGAAGGGCGTCAGCCCCAGCATTTT; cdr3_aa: CASSYSGEGRQPQHF
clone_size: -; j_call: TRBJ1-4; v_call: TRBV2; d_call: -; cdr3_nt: TGTGCCAGCGCGAGGGGGAAAGTTGATGAAAAACTGTTTTTT; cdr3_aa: CASARGKVDEKLFF
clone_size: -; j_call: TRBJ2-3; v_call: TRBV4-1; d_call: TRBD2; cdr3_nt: TGCGCCAGCAGCCAAGGAGACCGGCGACTAGCGGGATCAGATACGCAGTATTTT; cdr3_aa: CASSQGDRRLAGSDTQYF
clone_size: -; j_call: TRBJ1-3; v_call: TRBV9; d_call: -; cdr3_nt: TGTGCCAGCAGCGGAGGACAGCCCGATTGGAGGACCATATATTTT; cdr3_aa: CASSGGQPDWRTIYF
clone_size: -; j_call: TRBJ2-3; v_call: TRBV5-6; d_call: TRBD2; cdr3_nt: TGTGCCAGCAGCCCCCTAGGTAGGGAGGGGACAGATACGCAGTATTTT; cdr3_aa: CASSPLGREGTDTQYF
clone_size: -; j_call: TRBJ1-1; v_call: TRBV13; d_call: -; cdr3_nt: TGTGCCAGCAGCATAAACAGGGTACCCAAATCGGTAAACACTGAAGCTTTCTTT; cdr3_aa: CASSINRVPKSVNTEAFF
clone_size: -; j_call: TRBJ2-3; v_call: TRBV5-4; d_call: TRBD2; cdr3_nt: TGTGCCAGCAGGCCCCCGTTAGCGGGAGAGGAGTATTTT; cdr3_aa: CASRPPLAGEEYF
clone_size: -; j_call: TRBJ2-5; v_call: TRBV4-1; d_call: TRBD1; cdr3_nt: TGCGCCAGCAGCCGGACAGGCAAAGAGACCCAGTACTTC; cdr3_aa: CASSRTGKETQYF
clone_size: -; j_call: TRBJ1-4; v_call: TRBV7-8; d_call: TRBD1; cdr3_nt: TGTGCCAGCAGCCCAACCCGGGACAGGGTATTCGGGGAAAAACTGTTTTTT; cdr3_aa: CASSPTRDRVFGEKLFF
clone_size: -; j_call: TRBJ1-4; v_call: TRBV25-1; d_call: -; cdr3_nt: TGTGCCAGCAGTACTTCTACAGGGTTGTCGCACGAAAAACTGTTTTTT; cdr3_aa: CASSTSTGLSHEKLFF
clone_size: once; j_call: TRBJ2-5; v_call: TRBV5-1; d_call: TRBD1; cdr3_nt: TGCGCCAGCAGCCCCGGATGGGACAGCAACGGGGAGACCCAGTACTTC; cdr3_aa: CASSPGWDSNGETQYF
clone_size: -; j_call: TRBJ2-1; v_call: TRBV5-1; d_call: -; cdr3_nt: TGCGCCAGCAGTCTTGCGAAGCGGTACAATGAGCAGTTCTTC; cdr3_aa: CASSLAKRYNEQFF